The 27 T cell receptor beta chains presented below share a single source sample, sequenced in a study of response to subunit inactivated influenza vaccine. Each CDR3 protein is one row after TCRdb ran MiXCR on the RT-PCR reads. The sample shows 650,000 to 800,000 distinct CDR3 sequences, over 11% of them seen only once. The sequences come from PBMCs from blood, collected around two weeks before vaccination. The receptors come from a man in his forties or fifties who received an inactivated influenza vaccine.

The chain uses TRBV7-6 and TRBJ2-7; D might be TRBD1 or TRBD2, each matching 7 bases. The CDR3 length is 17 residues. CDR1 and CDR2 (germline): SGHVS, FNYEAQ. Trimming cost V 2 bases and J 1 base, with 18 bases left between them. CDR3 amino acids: CASSLSGGRGASYEQYF. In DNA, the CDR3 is TGTGCCAGCAGCTTATCGGGGGGCAGGGGGGCGTCCTACGAGCAGTACTTC.

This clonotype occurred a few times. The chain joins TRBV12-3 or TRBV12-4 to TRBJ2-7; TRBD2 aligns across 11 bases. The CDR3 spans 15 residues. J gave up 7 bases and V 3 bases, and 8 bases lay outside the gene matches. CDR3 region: CASSFRPSGRFEQYF. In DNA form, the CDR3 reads TGTGCCAGCAGTTTTCGGCCTAGCGGGAGGTTTGAGCAGTACTTC.

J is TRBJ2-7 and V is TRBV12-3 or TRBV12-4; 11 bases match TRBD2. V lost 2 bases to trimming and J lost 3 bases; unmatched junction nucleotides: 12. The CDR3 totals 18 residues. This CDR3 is CASSLPRNTGTSGYEQYF. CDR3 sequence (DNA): TGTGCCAGCAGTTTACCTCGCAACACCGGGACTAGCGGCTACGAGCAGTACTTC.

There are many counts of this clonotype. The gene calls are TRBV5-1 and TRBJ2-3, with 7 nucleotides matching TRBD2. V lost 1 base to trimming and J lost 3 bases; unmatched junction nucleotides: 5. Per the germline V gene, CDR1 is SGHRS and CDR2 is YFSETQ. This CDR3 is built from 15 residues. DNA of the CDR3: TGCGCCAGCAGCTTGAGGCTGCGGGAGACAGATACGCAGTATTTT. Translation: CASSLRLRETDTQYF.

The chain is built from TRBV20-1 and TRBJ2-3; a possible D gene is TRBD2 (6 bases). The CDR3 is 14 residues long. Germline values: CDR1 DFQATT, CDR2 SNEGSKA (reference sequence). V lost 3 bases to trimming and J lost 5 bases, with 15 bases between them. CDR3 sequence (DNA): TGCAGTGCTAGTGACTTTAGCGGTAAAGATACGCAGTATTTT. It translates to CSASDFSGKDTQYF.

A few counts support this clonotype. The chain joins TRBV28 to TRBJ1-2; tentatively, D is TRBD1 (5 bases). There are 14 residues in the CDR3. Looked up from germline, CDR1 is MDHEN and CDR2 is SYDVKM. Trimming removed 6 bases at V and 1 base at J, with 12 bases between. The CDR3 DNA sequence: TGTGCCAGCAGCAAGGTTGGGGGTAACTATGGCTACACCTTC. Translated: CASSKVGGNYGYTF.

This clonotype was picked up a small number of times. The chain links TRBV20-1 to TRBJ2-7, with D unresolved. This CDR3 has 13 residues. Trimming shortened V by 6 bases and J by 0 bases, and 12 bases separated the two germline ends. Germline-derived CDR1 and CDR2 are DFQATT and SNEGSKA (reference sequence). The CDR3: CSADSESSYEQYF. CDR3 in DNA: TGCAGTGCCGATTCAGAGAGCTCCTACGAGCAGTACTTC.

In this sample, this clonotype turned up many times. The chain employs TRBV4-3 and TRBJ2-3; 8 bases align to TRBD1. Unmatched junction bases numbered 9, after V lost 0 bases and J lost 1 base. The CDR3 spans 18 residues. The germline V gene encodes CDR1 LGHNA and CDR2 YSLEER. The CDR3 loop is CASSQEFSRGQGTDTQYF. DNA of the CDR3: TGCGCCAGCAGCCAAGAGTTTTCCAGGGGGCAGGGCACAGATACGCAGTATTTT.

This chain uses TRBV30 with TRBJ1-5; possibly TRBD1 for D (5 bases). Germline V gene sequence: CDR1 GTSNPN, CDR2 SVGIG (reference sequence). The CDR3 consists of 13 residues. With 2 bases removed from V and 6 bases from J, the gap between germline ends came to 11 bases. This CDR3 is CAWSLTVSQPQHF. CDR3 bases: TGTGCCTGGAGTCTGACAGTCAGTCAGCCCCAGCATTTT.

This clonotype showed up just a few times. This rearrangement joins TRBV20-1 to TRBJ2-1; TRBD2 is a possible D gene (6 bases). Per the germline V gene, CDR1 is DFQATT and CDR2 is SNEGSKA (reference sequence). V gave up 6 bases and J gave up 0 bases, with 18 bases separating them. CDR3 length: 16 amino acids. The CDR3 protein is CSANTHSGSSYNEQFF. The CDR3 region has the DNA TGCAGTGCCAACACCCACTCCGGGAGCTCCTACAATGAGCAGTTCTTC.

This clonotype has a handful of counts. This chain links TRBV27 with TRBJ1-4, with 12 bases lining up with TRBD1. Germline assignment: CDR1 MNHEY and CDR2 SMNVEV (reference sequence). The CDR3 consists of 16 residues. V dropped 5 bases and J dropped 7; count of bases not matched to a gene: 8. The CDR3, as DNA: TGTGCCAGCAGTCCGGGACAGGGGGCGATGGCTGAAAAACTGTTTTTT. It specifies CASSPGQGAMAEKLFF.

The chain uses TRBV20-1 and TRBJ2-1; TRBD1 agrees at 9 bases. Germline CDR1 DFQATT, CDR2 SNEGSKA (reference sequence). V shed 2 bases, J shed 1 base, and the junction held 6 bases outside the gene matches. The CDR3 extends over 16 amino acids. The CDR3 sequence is CSARSGQGSSYNEQFF. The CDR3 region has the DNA TGCAGTGCTAGATCTGGACAGGGGAGTTCCTACAATGAGCAGTTCTTC.

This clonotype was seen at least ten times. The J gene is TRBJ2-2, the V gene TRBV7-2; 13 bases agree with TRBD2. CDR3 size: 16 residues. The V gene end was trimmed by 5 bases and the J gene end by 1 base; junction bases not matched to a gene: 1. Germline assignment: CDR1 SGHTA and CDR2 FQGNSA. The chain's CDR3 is CASSRTSGGNTGELFF. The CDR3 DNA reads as TGTGCCAGCAGCCGGACTAGCGGGGGGAACACCGGGGAGCTGTTTTTT.

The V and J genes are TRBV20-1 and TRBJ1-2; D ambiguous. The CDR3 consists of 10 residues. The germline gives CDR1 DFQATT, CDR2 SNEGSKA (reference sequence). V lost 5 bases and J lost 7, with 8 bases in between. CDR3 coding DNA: TGCAGTGCTTCCGCTTTTGGCTACACCTTC. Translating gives CSASAFGYTF.

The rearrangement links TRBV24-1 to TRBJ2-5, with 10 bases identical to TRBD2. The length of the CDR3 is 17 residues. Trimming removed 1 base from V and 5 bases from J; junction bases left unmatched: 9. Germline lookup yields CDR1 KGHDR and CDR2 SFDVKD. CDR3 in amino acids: CATSDFRIAGGGETQYF. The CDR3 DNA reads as TGTGCCACCAGTGATTTCAGAATAGCGGGAGGAGGCGAGACCCAGTACTTC.

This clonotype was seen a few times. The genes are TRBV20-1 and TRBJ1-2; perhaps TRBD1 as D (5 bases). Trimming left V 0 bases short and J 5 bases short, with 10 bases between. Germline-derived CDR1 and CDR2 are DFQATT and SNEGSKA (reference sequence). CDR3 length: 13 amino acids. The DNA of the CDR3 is TGCAGTGCTAGAGACATAGGGACGTATGGCTACACCTTC. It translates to CSARDIGTYGYTF.

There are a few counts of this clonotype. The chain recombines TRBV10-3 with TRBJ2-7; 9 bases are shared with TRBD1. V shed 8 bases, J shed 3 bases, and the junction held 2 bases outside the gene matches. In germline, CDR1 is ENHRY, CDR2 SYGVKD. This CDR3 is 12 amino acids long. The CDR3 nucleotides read TGTGCCATCGGACAGGGGTACTACGAGCAGTACTTC. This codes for CAIGQGYYEQYF.

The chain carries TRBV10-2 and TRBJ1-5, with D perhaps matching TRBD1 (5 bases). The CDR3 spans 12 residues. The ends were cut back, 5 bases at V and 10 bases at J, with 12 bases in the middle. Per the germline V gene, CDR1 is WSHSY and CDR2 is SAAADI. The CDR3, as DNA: TGCGCCAGCAGTTCACCGGGGGGTCCCCAGCATTTT. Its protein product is CASSSPGGPQHF.

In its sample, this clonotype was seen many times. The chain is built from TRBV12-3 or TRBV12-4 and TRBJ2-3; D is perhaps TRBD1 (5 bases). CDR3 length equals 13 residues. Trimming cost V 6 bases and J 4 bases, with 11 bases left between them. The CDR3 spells CASRKQESDTQYF. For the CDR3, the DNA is TGTGCCAGCAGGAAACAGGAATCAGATACGCAGTATTTT.

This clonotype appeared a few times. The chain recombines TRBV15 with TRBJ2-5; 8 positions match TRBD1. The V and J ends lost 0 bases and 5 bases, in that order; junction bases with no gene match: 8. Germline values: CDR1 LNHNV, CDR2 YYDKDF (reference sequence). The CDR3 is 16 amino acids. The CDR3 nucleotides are TGTGCCACCAGCAGAGATCCCCAGGGGGCCGGGGAGACCCAGTACTTC. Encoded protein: CATSRDPQGAGETQYF.

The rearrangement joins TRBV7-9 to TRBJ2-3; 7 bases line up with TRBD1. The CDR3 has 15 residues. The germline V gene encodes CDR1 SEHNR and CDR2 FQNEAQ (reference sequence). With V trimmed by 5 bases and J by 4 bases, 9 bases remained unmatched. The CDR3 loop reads CASSGDRVWSDTQYF. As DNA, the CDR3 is TGTGCCAGCAGCGGAGACAGGGTGTGGTCAGATACGCAGTATTTT.

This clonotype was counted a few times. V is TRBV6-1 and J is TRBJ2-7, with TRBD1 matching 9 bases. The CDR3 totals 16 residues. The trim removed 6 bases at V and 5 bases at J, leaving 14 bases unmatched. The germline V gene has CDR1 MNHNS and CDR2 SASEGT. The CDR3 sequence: CASSLPPGTGYDEQYF. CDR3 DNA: TGTGCCAGCAGCCTCCCCCCGGGGACAGGGTATGACGAGCAGTACTTC.

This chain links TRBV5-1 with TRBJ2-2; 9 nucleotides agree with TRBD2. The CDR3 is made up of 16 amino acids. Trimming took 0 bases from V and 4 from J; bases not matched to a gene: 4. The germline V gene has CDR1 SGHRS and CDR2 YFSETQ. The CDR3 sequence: CASSLAGGRATGELFF. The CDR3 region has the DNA TGCGCCAGCAGCTTGGCCGGCGGGAGGGCCACCGGGGAGCTGTTTTTT.

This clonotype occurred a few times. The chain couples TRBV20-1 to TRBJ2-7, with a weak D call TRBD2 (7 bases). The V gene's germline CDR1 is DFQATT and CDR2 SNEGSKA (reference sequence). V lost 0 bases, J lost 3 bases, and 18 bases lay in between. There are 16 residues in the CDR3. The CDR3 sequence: CSARDFRRGTIYEQYF. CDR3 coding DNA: TGCAGTGCTAGAGATTTTAGGCGGGGGACAATCTACGAGCAGTACTTC.

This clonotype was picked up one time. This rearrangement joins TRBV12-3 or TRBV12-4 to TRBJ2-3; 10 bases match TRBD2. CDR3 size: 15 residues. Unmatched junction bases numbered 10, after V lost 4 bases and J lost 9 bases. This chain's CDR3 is CASSSSGGAPSTQYF. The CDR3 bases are TGTGCCAGCAGTTCCAGCGGGGGGGCGCCGTCGACGCAGTATTTT.

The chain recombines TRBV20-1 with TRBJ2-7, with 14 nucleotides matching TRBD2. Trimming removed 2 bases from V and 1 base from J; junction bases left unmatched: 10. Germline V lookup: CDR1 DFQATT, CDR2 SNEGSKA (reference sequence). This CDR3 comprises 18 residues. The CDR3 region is CSARSGTSGRGGSYEQYF. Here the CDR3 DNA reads TGCAGTGCTAGATCCGGGACTAGCGGGAGAGGGGGATCCTACGAGCAGTACTTC.

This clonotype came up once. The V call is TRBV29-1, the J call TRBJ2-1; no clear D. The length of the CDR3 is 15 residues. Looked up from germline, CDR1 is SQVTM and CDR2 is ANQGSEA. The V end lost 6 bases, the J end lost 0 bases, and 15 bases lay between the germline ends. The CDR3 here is CSVGSSTISYNEQFF. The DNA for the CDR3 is TGCAGCGTCGGGTCGTCTACGATCTCCTACAATGAGCAGTTCTTC.